These T cell receptor beta chains were read from a single sample in a study of T cells in Graves' hyperthyroidism and ophthalmopathy. Via MiXCR, TCRdb re-called the multiplex PCR reads, giving one row per CDR3 protein. The sample yields about 400,000 distinct CDR3 sequences, about 14% seen once. The sequenced material came from blood. These TCRs come from a woman aged 25-40 years with Graves' ophthalmopathy. Each CDR3 is given with its conserved first and last residue. The D gene is left open where the match is weak.

v_call,d_call,j_call,cdr3_aa
TRBV9,TRBD2,TRBJ2-5,CASSVGLGTSSITLQETQYF
TRBV24-1,NA,TRBJ2-1,CATRGEYGNEQFF
TRBV27,NA,TRBJ1-5,CASSPGPWEPQHF
TRBV20-1,NA,TRBJ2-3,CSARDRNHEGTLSDTQYF
TRBV28,TRBD1,TRBJ1-5,CASRGQGGHQPQHF
TRBV6-5,TRBD1,TRBJ1-2,CASSWTGGQGYTF
TRBV2,TRBD1,TRBJ2-3,CASSEDFTGAGDTQYF
TRBV12-3/TRBV12-4,NA,TRBJ2-3,CASSFKQWSQTSTDTQYF
TRBV20-1,NA,TRBJ2-3,CSARGGGRHTQYF
TRBV14,TRBD1,TRBJ1-2,CASSLRTGTGAYGYTF
TRBV28,NA,TRBJ2-3,CASSNPGTRADTQYF
TRBV20-1,NA,TRBJ2-5,CSLYGPMGVETQYF
TRBV20-1,NA,TRBJ2-7,CSATTGEFYEQYF
TRBV29-1,NA,TRBJ1-2,CSVFIREGYTF
TRBV5-6,TRBD1,TRBJ2-7,CASSARGTGGYEQYF
TRBV15,TRBD1,TRBJ1-2,CATSRAHRQGNYGYTF
TRBV7-2,NA,TRBJ2-1,CASREGRYNEQFF
TRBV20-1,NA,TRBJ1-1,CSARRGAMNTEAFF
TRBV20-1,NA,TRBJ1-2,CSAPLGQESGYGYTF
TRBV20-1,NA,TRBJ2-5,CSARSVETQYF
TRBV27,TRBD1,TRBJ1-6,CASSLGRQGNSPLHF
TRBV12-3/TRBV12-4,TRBD1,TRBJ2-3,CASRSGTATDTQYF
TRBV2,TRBD1,TRBJ2-1,CARSIPGQGRNEQFF
TRBV5-5,TRBD2,TRBJ2-1,CASSLAGGGSREQFF
TRBV27,NA,TRBJ1-5,CASSVTPGGGTQHF
TRBV7-8,NA,TRBJ2-5,CASSPRAQGETQYF
TRBV5-4,NA,TRBJ1-1,CASSSPGGNTEAFF
TRBV15,NA,TRBJ2-1,CATSSSLRTDRYNEQFF
TRBV6-1,TRBD1,TRBJ1-4,CASTNRGGNEKLFF
TRBV6-4,NA,TRBJ2-7,CASSDGPSDEQYF
TRBV24-1,NA,TRBJ2-2,CATSATGWELFF
TRBV7-8,NA,TRBJ2-1,CASSVSGGTENNEQFF
TRBV9,NA,TRBJ1-4,CASSADREKLFF
TRBV28,TRBD1,TRBJ2-1,CASSFSSDRDSYNEQFF
TRBV11-1,NA,TRBJ2-1,CASSSTVQSSYNEQFF
TRBV20-1,NA,TRBJ1-4,CSAFDGEQELFF
TRBV3-1,TRBD1,TRBJ2-7,CASSQGWTGAYEQYF
TRBV11-2,NA,TRBJ2-2,CASSFERTNTGELFF
TRBV3-1,TRBD2,TRBJ2-1,CACIPSGYSYNEQFF
TRBV30,NA,TRBJ1-1,CAWSRTNSEAFF
TRBV11-3,NA,TRBJ1-1,CASSLGAMAFF
TRBV20-1,NA,TRBJ2-7,CSARDVRSYEQYF
TRBV2,NA,TRBJ1-5,CASSGREGQPQHF
TRBV11-2,NA,TRBJ2-3,CASSFPGDTQYF
TRBV9,NA,TRBJ1-5,CASSGRGAGQPQHF
TRBV7-9,NA,TRBJ2-5,CASSSPVRGAQQETQYF
TRBV4-2,NA,TRBJ1-2,CASSLENRVSGNGYTF
TRBV11-3,NA,TRBJ2-1,CASSLGSSEQFF
TRBV20-1,TRBD2,TRBJ2-2,CSAETSGGKNTGELFF
TRBV7-9,NA,TRBJ1-3,CASSYSRGVLSGNTIYF